This TCR beta chain was profiled in a study of OX40 agonist ivuxolimab in advanced cancers. Study summary: Dose-escalation patients had hepatocellular carcinoma, melanoma, renal cell or head and neck cancer. Study-wide findings and caveats: Averaged across samples, CD8+ T cells carried more expanded clones than CD4+ did. Patients who responded partially at 0.1-3.0 mg/kg showed clonal expansion ranking among the lowest.

Assay used: immunoSEQ multiplex PCR; TCRdb lists only in-frame clones, some missing. This table holds approximately 66,000 clones, approximately 88% found once. Peripheral blood came from all dose cohorts at three timepoints. In this sample, this clone turned up a few times. No antigen is known for it. This sample comprised CD4+ or CD8+ T cells sorted from blood, obtained in a trial of the OX40 agonist ivuxolimab. The receptor was isolated from an adult with an advanced solid tumor such as melanoma, head and neck, liver or kidney cancer.

The CDR3 protein is CASAFETQYF. DNA for the CDR3: TGTGCCAGTGCCTTTGAGACCCAGTACTTC. The chain recombines TRBV2 with TRBJ2-5; no clear D gene. The CDR3 covers 10 residues. Germline CDR1 reads SNHLY; CDR2 reads FYNNEI. Trimming shortened V by 9 bases and J by 5 bases, and 7 bases separated the two germline ends.